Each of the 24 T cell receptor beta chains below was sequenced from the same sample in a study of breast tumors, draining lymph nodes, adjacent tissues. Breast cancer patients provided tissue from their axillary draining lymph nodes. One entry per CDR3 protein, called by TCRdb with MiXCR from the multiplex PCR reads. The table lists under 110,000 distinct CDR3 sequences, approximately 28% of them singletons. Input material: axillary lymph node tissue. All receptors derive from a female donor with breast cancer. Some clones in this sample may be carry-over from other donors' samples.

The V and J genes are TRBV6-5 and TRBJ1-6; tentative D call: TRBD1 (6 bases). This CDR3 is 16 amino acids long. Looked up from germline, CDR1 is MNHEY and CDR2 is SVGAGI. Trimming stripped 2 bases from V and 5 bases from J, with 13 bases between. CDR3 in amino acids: CASSYTGTADNSPLHF. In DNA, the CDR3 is TGTGCCAGCAGTTACACAGGGACGGCGGATAATTCACCCCTCCACTTT.

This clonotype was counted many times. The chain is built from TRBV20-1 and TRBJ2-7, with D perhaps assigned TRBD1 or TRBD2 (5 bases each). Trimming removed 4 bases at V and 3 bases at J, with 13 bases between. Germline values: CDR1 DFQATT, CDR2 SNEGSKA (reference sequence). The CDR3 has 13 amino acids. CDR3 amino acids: CSATSRDVYEQYF. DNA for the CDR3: TGCAGTGCTACTAGCCGGGACGTCTACGAGCAGTACTTC.

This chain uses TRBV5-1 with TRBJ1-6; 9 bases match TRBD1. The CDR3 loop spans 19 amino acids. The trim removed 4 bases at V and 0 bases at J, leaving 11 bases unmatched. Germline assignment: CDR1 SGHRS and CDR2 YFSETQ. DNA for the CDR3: TGCGCCAGCAGCGAAGGGACAGGGAGATCTAGCTCCTATAATTCACCCCTCCACTTT. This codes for CASSEGTGRSSSYNSPLHF.

The CDR3 is CASSYGASGYTF. The CDR3 nucleotides read TGTGCCAGCAGTTACGGGGCTAGCGGCTACACCTTC. V gene TRBV6-6 combines with J gene TRBJ1-2; D possibly corresponds to TRBD1 (5 bases). Germline-derived CDR1 and CDR2 are MNHNY and SVGAGI (reference sequence). V was clipped by 2 bases and J by 8 bases, with 9 bases between them. The CDR3 is 12 amino acids.

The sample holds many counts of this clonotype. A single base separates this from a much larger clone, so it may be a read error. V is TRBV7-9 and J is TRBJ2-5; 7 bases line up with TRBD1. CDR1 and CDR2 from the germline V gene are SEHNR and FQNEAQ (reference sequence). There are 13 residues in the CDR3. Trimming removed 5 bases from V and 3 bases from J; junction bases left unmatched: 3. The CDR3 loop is CASSPGTEETQYF. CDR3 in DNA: TGTGCCAGCAGCCCCGGGACAGAAGAGACCCAGTACTTC. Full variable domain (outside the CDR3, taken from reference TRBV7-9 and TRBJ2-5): DTGVSQNPRHKITKRGQNVTFRCDPISEHNRLYWYRQTLGQGPEFLTYFQNEAQLEKSRLLSDRFSAERPKGSFSTLEIQRTEQGDSAMYLCASSPGTEETQYFGPGTRLLVL.

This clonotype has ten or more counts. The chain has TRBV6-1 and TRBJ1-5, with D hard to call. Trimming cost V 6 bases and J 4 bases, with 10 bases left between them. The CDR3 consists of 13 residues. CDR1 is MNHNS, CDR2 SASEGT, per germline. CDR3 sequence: CASSPRENQPQHF. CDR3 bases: TGTGCCAGCAGCCCAAGAGAGAATCAGCCCCAGCATTTT.

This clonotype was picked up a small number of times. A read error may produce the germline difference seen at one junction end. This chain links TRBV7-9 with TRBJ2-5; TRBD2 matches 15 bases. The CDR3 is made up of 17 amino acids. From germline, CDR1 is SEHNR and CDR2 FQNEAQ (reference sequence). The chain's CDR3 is CASSRGLAGGNQEPQYF. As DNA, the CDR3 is TGTGCCAGCAGCCGAGGACTAGCGGGAGGGAATCAAGAGCCCCAGTACTTC.

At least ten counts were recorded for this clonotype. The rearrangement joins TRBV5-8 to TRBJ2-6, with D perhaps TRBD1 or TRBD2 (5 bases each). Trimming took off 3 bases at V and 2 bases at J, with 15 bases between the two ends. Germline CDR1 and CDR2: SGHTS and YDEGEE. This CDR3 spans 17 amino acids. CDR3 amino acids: CASSWSGRGAGANVLTF. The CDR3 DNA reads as TGTGCCAGCAGCTGGTCGGGTAGAGGGGCTGGGGCCAACGTCCTGACTTTC.

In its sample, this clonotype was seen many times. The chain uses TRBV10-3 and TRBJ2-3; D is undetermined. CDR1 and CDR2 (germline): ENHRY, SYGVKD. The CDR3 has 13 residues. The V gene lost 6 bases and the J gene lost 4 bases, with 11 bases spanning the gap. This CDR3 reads CAIRTQQADTQYF. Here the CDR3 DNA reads TGTGCCATCAGGACCCAACAAGCAGATACGCAGTATTTT.

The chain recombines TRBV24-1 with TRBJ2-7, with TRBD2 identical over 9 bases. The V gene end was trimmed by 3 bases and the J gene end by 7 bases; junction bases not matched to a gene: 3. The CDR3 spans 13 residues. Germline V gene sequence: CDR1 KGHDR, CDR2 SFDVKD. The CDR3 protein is CATSDKTSGEQYF. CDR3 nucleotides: TGTGCCACCAGTGATAAGACTAGCGGAGAGCAGTACTTC.

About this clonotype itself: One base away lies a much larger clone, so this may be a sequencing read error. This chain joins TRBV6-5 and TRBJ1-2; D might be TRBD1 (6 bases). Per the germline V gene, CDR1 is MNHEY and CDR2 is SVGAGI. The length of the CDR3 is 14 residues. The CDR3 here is CASSYSGRGYGYAF. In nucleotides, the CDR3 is TGTGCCAGCAGTTACTCGGGCAGGGGCTATGGCTACGCCTTC.

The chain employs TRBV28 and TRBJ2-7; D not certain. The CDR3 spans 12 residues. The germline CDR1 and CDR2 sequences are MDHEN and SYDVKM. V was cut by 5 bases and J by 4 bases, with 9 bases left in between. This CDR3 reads CASSLRNYEQYF. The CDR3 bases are TGTGCCAGCAGTCTCCGAAATTACGAGCAGTACTTC.

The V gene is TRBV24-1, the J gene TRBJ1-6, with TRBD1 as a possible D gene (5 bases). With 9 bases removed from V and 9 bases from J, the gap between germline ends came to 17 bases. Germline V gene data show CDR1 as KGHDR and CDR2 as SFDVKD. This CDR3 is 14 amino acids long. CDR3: CATSRGRVVSPLHF. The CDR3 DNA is TGTGCCACCTCACGGGGGAGGGTCGTTTCACCCCTCCACTTT.

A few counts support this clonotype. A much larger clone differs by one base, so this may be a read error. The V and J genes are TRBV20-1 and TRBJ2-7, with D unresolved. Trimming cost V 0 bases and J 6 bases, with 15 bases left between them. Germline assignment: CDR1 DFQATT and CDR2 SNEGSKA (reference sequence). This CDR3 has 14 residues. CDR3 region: CSARDFHRASEQYF. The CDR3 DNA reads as TGCAGTGCTAGAGATTTCCACAGAGCCTCCGAGCAGTACTTC.

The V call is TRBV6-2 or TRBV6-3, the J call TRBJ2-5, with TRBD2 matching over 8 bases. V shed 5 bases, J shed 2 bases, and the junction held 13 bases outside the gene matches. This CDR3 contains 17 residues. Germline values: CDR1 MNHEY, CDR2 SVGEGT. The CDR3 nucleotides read TGTGCCAGCAGTCACCCAGCAAGCGGGGGACCTCAAGAGACCCAGTACTTC. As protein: CASSHPASGGPQETQYF.

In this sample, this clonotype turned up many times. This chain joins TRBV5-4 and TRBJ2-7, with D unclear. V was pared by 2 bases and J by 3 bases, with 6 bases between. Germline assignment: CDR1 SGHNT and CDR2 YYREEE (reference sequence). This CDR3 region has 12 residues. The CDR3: CASSLEDYEQYF. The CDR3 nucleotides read TGTGCCAGCAGCTTAGAGGACTACGAGCAGTACTTC.

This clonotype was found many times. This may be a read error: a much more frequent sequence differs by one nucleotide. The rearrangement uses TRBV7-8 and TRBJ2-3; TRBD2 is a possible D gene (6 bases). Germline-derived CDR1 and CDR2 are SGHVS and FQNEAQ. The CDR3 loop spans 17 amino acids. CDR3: CASSLVVAVPSTDPQYF. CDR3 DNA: TGTGCCAGCAGCTTAGTTGTAGCGGTTCCTAGCACAGATCCGCAGTATTTT.

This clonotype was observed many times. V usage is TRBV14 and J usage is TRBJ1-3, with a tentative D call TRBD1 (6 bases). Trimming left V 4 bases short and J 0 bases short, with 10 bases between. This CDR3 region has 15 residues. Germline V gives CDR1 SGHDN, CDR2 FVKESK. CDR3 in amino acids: CASSRRGNSGNTIYF. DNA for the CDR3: TGTGCCAGCAGCCGCAGGGGAAACTCTGGAAACACCATATATTTT.

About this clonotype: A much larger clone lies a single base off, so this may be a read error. This CDR3 is CASGLVLSVEGPQHF. DNA of the CDR3: TGTGCCAGCGGCTTAGTTTTATCCGTAGAAGGGCCCCAGCATTTT. The chain is built from TRBV7-9 and TRBJ1-5; D not resolved. CDR3 length: 15 residues. Germline V gene lookup returns CDR1 SEHNR and CDR2 FQNEAQ (reference sequence).

In DNA form, the CDR3 reads TGTGCCAGCAGCGCGAAACCAGGGACTGAAGCTTTCTTT. Its translation is CASSAKPGTEAFF. The rearrangement uses TRBV4-2 and TRBJ1-1; D may be TRBD1 (5 bases). V was shortened by 5 bases and J by 5 bases, with 12 bases between the two germline ends. Looked up from germline, CDR1 is LGHNA and CDR2 is YNFKEQ. This CDR3 spans 13 amino acids.

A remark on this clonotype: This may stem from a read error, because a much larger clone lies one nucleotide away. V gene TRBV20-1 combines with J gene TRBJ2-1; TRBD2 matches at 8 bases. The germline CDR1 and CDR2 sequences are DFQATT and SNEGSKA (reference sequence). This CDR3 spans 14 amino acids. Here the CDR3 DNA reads TGCAGTGCCGTCGGGGGGGTTACCTACACTGAGCAGTTCTTC. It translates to CSAVGGVTYTEQFF.

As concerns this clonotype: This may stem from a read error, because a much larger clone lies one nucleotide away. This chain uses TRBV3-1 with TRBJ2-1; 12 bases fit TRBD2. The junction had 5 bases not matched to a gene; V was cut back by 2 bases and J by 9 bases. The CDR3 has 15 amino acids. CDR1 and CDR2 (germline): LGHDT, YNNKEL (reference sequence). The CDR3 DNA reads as TGTGCCAGCAGCCAACTAGCGGGAGGGGTAGTTGAGCAGTTCTTC. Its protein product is CASSQLAGGVVEQFF.

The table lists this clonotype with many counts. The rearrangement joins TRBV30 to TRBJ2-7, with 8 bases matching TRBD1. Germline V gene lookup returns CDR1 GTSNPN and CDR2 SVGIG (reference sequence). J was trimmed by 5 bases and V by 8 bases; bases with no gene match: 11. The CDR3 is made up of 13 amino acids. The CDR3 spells CARDDGQGHEQYF. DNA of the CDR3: TGTGCCCGGGATGATGGACAGGGCCACGAGCAGTACTTC.

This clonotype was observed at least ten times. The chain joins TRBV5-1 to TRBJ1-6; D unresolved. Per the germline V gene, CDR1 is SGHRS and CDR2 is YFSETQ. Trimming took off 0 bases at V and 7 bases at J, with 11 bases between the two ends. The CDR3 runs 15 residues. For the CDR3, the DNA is TGCGCCAGCAGCTTGGGGGAGGTTTCCAATTCACCCCTCCACTTT. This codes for CASSLGEVSNSPLHF.